Listed below are T cell receptor beta chains from one sample, sequenced in a study of metastatic and nonmetastatic thyroid tumors. TCRdb reprocessed the PCR reads using MiXCR. This table has around 26,000 clones, 20% to 25% appearing once. The specimen sequenced was adjacent normal tissue. All receptors derive from a female donor with papillary thyroid cancer or a benign thyroid nodule (not recorded which). Some clones in this sample may be carry-over from other donors' samples. CDR3s include the opening cysteine and the closing phenylalanine or tryptophan. Each record gives: J gene, D gene, V gene, CDR3 length, CDR3 protein. A D gene is named only where the DNA matches it firmly.

TRBJ1-1 . TRBV20-1 13 CSARDRALTEAFF
TRBJ1-2 . TRBV27 14 CASSRKSPNYGYTF
TRBJ2-7 TRBD2 TRBV6-2/TRBV6-3 17 CASSFPLAGVNTYEQYF
TRBJ1-1 . TRBV20-1 12 CSALGRNTEDFF
TRBJ2-7 . TRBV19 15 CASRPAGAKRYEQYF
TRBJ2-7 TRBD1 TRBV4-1 14 CASSRDRVYYEQYF
TRBJ1-1 . TRBV11-1 14 CASSPQRDKVDPFF
TRBJ2-3 . TRBV28 15 CASSLLRVGTYTQYF
TRBJ2-7 . TRBV10-3 17 CAISESKGVRARSEQYF
TRBJ1-4 . TRBV6-7 18 CASSYSGFGSHPGEKLFF
TRBJ2-7 TRBD1 TRBV10-1 15 CASSESAGTGSEQYF
TRBJ2-3 TRBD2 TRBV4-2 15 CASSRGREGTDTQYF
TRBJ2-5 TRBD1 TRBV4-1 18 CASSQVQGAIHSGETQYF
TRBJ1-2 . TRBV5-5 12 CASSPRMDGYTF
TRBJ2-7 . TRBV6-2/TRBV6-3 16 CASSYSMRDGDYEQYF
TRBJ1-2 TRBD1 TRBV19 14 CASRLQGATTGYTF
TRBJ1-1 TRBD1 TRBV10-3 15 CAIRAGTGDNTEAFF
TRBJ2-6 . TRBV6-5 16 CASSLLPPAGANALTF
TRBJ1-1 TRBD1 TRBV3-1 16 CASSQARSGGWTEAFF
TRBJ1-1 . TRBV11-1 13 CASSPPGLFEAFF
TRBJ2-7 TRBD1 TRBV28 14 CASRTTGRSYEQYF
TRBJ2-1 . TRBV2 13 CASKWDRDREQFF
TRBJ2-7 TRBD1 TRBV20-1 14 CSARHRGASYEQYF